This TCR beta chain was captured in a study of shared clonotypes between healthy human individuals. Study as a whole: Donors consisted of two women and a few men between 18 and 49. Findings and limits, study-wide: Depth was large, yet rarefaction showed that sorted-subset sequencing was incomplete.

The data were produced by immunoSEQ multiplex PCR, yet TCRdb's version contains in-frame clones alone and is incomplete. Of around 2,000,000 clones listed, approximately 94% were seen once; the top ten hold 1.5% to 2%. The naive CD8 population came from CD45RO-negative cells selected for CCR7, without terminally differentiated effector memory CD45RA+ cells. Study donors comprised healthy, HIV-negative adults devoid of recent acute infection or vaccination. On this clone: Its cognate antigen is unknown. Other nucleotide sequences from this sample produce the same CDR3.

CDR1 and CDR2 from the germline V gene are MNHEY and SVGAGI. V dropped 6 bases and J dropped 2 bases, with 8 bases sitting between them. There are 12 residues in the CDR3. Sequencing was done on a sample of naive CD8+ T cells from PBMCs. This receptor was identified in a man aged 18 to 30 in good health. Some clones in this sample may be carry-over from other donors' samples. The J gene is TRBJ2-7, the V gene TRBV6-5; D gene uncertain. The CDR3 sequence is CASSPHPYEQYF. CDR3 sequence (DNA): TGTGCCAGCAGCCCCCACCCCTACGAGCAGTACTTC.